The 20 T cell receptor beta chains below were found in one sample sequenced in a study of shared clonotypes between healthy human individuals (TCRdb year 2020). The library was prepared using the immunoSEQ multiplex PCR assay. Entries here come from immuneACCESS through TCRdb and include only in-frame sequences with V and J called. Some clones fail to appear in such tables; in the studies checked, an unresolved V gene covers under half of the shortfall, and the cause of the remainder is unknown. The sample has about a million clones on record, 77% of them singletons. In total, the top ten clones hold 0.89% of the sample. What was sequenced was memory CD4+ T cells from PBMCs. The cell subset or site label here, explained by the study, means: CD45RA-negative fraction. These receptors originate from a man between 18 and 35 years old in good health. Some clones in this sample may be carry-over from other donors' samples.

V usage is TRBV29-1 and J usage is TRBJ2-7; a weak D match, TRBD1 (6 bases). The V gene's germline CDR1 is SQVTM and CDR2 ANQGSEA. The CDR3 runs 15 residues. V was clipped by 4 bases and J by 0 bases, with 16 bases between them. The CDR3 bases are TGCAGCGTTGTAGAGCCGGGACACCCCTCCTACGAGCAGTACTTC. Its translation: CSVVEPGHPSYEQYF.

This sequence joins TRBV19 and TRBJ1-4, with D unclear. This CDR3 has 14 residues. Germline CDR1 is LNHDA and CDR2 is SQIVND (reference sequence). V was trimmed by 3 bases and J by 4 bases, leaving 9 bases between them. CDR3 DNA: TGTGCCAGTAGTATCGTACAGAATAATGAAAAACTGTTTTTT. Encoded protein: CASSIVQNNEKLFF.

The chain is built from TRBV28 and TRBJ1-1; D is unresolved. V dropped 3 bases and J dropped 1 base, with 6 bases sitting between them. This CDR3 has 13 residues. Germline CDR1 is MDHEN and CDR2 is SYDVKM. The CDR3 sequence: CASSFERNTEAFF. The CDR3 DNA follows: TGTGCCAGCAGTTTCGAACGGAACACTGAAGCTTTCTTT.

This chain links TRBV6-1 with TRBJ2-7, with 10 bases lining up with TRBD2. This CDR3 comprises 16 residues. Germline CDR1 is MNHNS and CDR2 is SASEGT. With 7 bases clipped from V and 0 bases from J, the junction kept 9 bases outside the gene matches. CDR3 nucleotides: TGTGCCAGCAATGTAGCGTTAGCGGGAGGCTCCTACGAGCAGTACTTC. It specifies CASNVALAGGSYEQYF.

V is TRBV6-4 and J is TRBJ2-7, with D hard to call. This CDR3 comprises 16 residues. V was trimmed by 3 bases and J by 0 bases, leaving 15 bases between them. Germline V lookup: CDR1 MRHNA, CDR2 SNTAGT. CDR3 residues: CASSEVHSSFSYEQYF. The CDR3 DNA sequence: TGTGCCAGCAGTGAGGTACACAGCTCCTTCTCCTACGAGCAGTACTTC.

CDR3 sequence (DNA): TGTGCCAGCAGTGTGGAGGGTTACGAGCAGTACTTC. It codes for CASSVEGYEQYF. This rearrangement joins TRBV2 to TRBJ2-7, with D possibly matching TRBD2 (6 bases). The CDR3 covers 12 residues. The germline V gene encodes CDR1 SNHLY and CDR2 FYNNEI. Trimming stripped 4 bases from V and 4 bases from J, with 8 bases between.

This clone was seen a single time. This chain uses TRBV10-3 with TRBJ2-7, with 12 positions matching TRBD1. Germline loops: CDR1 ENHRY, CDR2 SYGVKD. Trimming removed 7 bases from V and 7 bases from J; junction bases left unmatched: 8. This CDR3 contains 14 residues. The CDR3 DNA sequence: TGTGCCATCATAAGGGGACAGGGGGCTTGGGAGCAGTACTTC. It yields the protein CAIIRGQGAWEQYF.

This rearrangement joins TRBV21-1 to TRBJ1-2; the DNA was not compared with TRBD1, the D call given in the table. TRBV21-1 is labeled a pseudogene. This CDR3 is built from 15 residues. The chain's CDR3 is CASSKEARTAYGYTF. The CDR3 DNA is TGTGCCAGCAGCAAAGAGGCCAGGACAGCCTATGGCTACACCTTC.

The V gene is TRBV5-4, the J gene TRBJ1-1; D call uncertain. The germline V and J ends were trimmed by 2 bases and 2 bases, with 13 bases remaining between them. The CDR3 runs 15 residues. Germline CDR1 SGHNT, CDR2 YYREEE (reference sequence). The CDR3, as DNA: TGTGCCAGCAGCTTTGACTTCGGAGGTAACACTGAAGCTTTCTTT. Translating it yields CASSFDFGGNTEAFF.

This chain connects TRBV28 to TRBJ1-1; maybe TRBD1 (5 bases). V was pared by 3 bases and J by 0 bases, with 14 bases between. The CDR3 covers 16 residues. Germline V lookup: CDR1 MDHEN, CDR2 SYDVKM. The CDR3 here is CASSFMGREMNTEAFF. The CDR3 nucleotides read TGTGCCAGCAGTTTCATGGGGCGGGAGATGAACACTGAAGCTTTCTTT.

This clone has a count of ten or more. A much more abundant neighbour one base away suggests this may be a read error. Other DNA sequences in this specimen translate into the identical CDR3. The chain recombines TRBV5-1 with TRBJ1-1; 12 nucleotides align to TRBD1. Losses at the gene ends were 4 bases for V and 4 bases for J; bases not matched to a gene: 8. The CDR3 is 16 residues long. Looked up from germline, CDR1 is SGHRS and CDR2 is YFSETQ. CDR3 loop: CASSPGTGGAGTEAFF. CDR3 nucleotide sequence: TGCGCCAGCAGCCCCGGGACAGGGGGCGCGGGCACTGAAGCTTTCTTT.

The rearrangement joins TRBV18 to TRBJ2-7; 13 nucleotides match TRBD2. J was trimmed by 6 bases and V by 5 bases; bases with no gene match: 4. Per the germline V gene, CDR1 is KGHSH and CDR2 is LQKENI. The CDR3 is 14 amino acids. CDR3: CASSGTSGIREQYF. In DNA, the CDR3 is TGTGCCAGCTCAGGGACTAGCGGGATACGCGAGCAGTACTTC.

This chain links TRBV5-4 with TRBJ1-2; D is unclear. Germline V lookup: CDR1 SGHNT, CDR2 YYREEE (reference sequence). Trimming left V 1 base short and J 5 bases short, with 9 bases between. The CDR3 runs to 13 residues. CDR3 amino acids: CASSLLHKYGYTF. The CDR3 nucleotides read TGTGCCAGCAGCTTGTTACATAAATATGGCTACACCTTC.

The J gene is TRBJ1-1, the V gene TRBV28, with no clear D. The CDR3 contains 14 residues. Looked up from germline, CDR1 is MDHEN and CDR2 is SYDVKM. Between the trimmed V and J ends, which lost 6 bases and 1 base, there was a span of 12 bases. CDR3 in amino acids: CASRTQTQNTEAFF. DNA of the CDR3: TGTGCCAGCAGGACCCAGACACAGAACACTGAAGCTTTCTTT.

The chain has TRBV5-4 and TRBJ1-1; no clear D gene. The CDR3 runs to 15 residues. Germline CDR1 reads SGHNT; CDR2 reads YYREEE (reference sequence). The V gene lost 4 bases and the J gene lost 2 bases, with 15 bases spanning the gap. The CDR3 reads CASSILVRENTEAFF. The CDR3 DNA reads as TGTGCCAGCAGCATATTGGTGAGGGAAAACACTGAAGCTTTCTTT.

This clone occurred a few times. The J gene is TRBJ1-1, the V gene TRBV19; 9 bases line up with TRBD1. The V gene's germline CDR1 is LNHDA and CDR2 SQIVND (reference sequence). Trimming cost V 3 bases and J 0 bases; bases outside gene matches: 5. The CDR3 is 16 amino acids. The CDR3 region is CASSILNRGLNTEAFF. In nucleotides, the CDR3 is TGTGCCAGTAGTATCCTTAACAGGGGGCTGAACACTGAAGCTTTCTTT.

The J gene is TRBJ2-5, the V gene TRBV7-9; D possibly corresponds to TRBD1 (7 bases). The CDR3 runs 16 residues. In germline, CDR1 is SEHNR, CDR2 FQNEAQ (reference sequence). V shed 6 bases and J shed 4 bases, with 21 bases lying between them. The CDR3 DNA reads as TGTGCCAGCAGTCGACAGGGACAACGGAGGGGAGAGACCCAGTACTTC. It yields the protein CASSRQGQRRGETQYF.

This clone has only a few counts. Here the CDR3 reads CASSSGTGTSTDTQYF. The CDR3 DNA follows: TGTGCCAGCAGTTCCGGGACAGGGACTAGCACAGATACGCAGTATTTT. J is TRBJ2-3 and V is TRBV27; 9 bases match TRBD1. Trimming took 4 bases from V and 0 from J; bases not matched to a gene: 5. The CDR3 consists of 16 residues. The germline gives CDR1 MNHEY, CDR2 SMNVEV (reference sequence).

This sequence joins TRBV11-2 and TRBJ2-7; 7 nucleotides agree with TRBD2. Unmatched junction bases numbered 12, after V lost 5 bases and J lost 2 bases. The CDR3 runs 16 residues. Germline loops: CDR1 SGHAT, CDR2 FQNNGV. The CDR3 protein is CASSKGASGYTYEQYF. CDR3 coding DNA: TGTGCCAGCAGCAAAGGAGCTAGCGGTTATACCTACGAGCAGTACTTC.

The rearrangement links TRBV28 to TRBJ1-2; no firm D call. The CDR3 has 13 amino acids. Germline V gives CDR1 MDHEN, CDR2 SYDVKM. Trimming shortened V by 6 bases and J by 4 bases, and 12 bases separated the two germline ends. Here the CDR3 reads CASSMKGFYGYTF. CDR3 DNA sequence: TGTGCCAGCAGCATGAAGGGATTCTATGGCTACACCTTC.